The source of this T cell receptor beta chain is a study of CD8+CD57+ T cells in acquired aplastic anemia. Study information: Average DNA yield from sorted CD4+ and CD8+ cells was about 3.2 ug. Overall study findings and caveats: The same twenty-nine CD8+ CDR3 sequences occurred in patients and in controls.

Per germline, CDR1 WSHSY and CDR2 SAAADI. Losses at the gene ends were 6 bases for V and 2 bases for J; bases not matched to a gene: 7. CDR3 length: 15 residues. This clonotype occurred many times. Its antigen is as yet unknown. Researchers used genomic DNA as the template to profile TCR beta VDJ and CDR3. From the reads, TCRdb called clonotypes with MiXCR, one entry per CDR3 protein. The table has approximately 300,000 distinct CDR3 sequences, 45% to 65% seen once; the top ten hold 1% to 1.5%. Flow cytometry had shown expanded CD8+CD57+ cells in the patients chosen for sequencing. Severe acquired aplastic anemia was the diagnosis recorded for all patients. By the time of blood sampling, patients had still received no therapy.

The clonotype comes from a human donor with aplastic anemia. Material for sequencing was sorted CD4+, CD8+, or CD8+CD57+ T cells (not recorded which) from PBMCs. The genes are TRBV10-2 and TRBJ1-5; 7 bases are shared with TRBD1. CDR3 sequence (DNA): TGCGCCAGCAGGGAAGACAGGGCGGGCAATCAGCCCCAGCATTTT. Encoded protein: CASREDRAGNQPQHF.